This passage covers 32 T cell receptor beta chains from one sample sequenced in a study of blood T cell repertoires in COVID-19. Profiled with immunoSEQ multiplex PCR; TCRdb holds only in-frame clones, not every one. The sample holds around 260,000 clones, 85% seen once. Sequencing was done on a sample of peripheral blood. The receptors stem from a human donor in a cohort sampled during active COVID-19.

The genes are TRBV19 and TRBJ2-7; possibly TRBD1 for D (6 bases). This CDR3 is built from 14 residues. Between the trimmed V and J ends, which lost 3 bases and 3 bases, there was a span of 12 bases. Germline CDR1 reads LNHDA; CDR2 reads SQIVND (reference sequence). The CDR3 sequence: CASSMGHTNYEQYF. In nucleotides, the CDR3 is TGTGCCAGTAGTATGGGACACACCAACTACGAGCAGTACTTC. The full variable domain, completed using reference TRBV19 and TRBJ2-7, is DGGITQSPKYLFRKEGQNVTLSCEQNLNHDAMYWYRQDPGQGLRLIYYSQIVNDFQKGDIAEGYSVSREKKESFPLTVTSAQKNPTAFYLCASSMGHTNYEQYFGPGTRLTVT.

The genes are TRBV18 and TRBJ1-6; a possible D gene is TRBD1 (6 bases). The V gene's germline CDR1 is KGHSH and CDR2 LQKENI. The CDR3 sequence is 15 residues long. V dropped 7 bases and J dropped 3 bases, with 13 bases sitting between them. CDR3 DNA: TGTGCCAGCTTCCTAGGGGGAATCTATAATTCACCCCTCCACTTT. This codes for CASFLGGIYNSPLHF.

The rearrangement uses TRBV15 and TRBJ1-5; TRBD1 matches at 9 bases. CDR3 size: 15 residues. Trimming at V came to 1 base and at J to 7 bases, leaving 5 bases not matched to a gene. Germline V gene lookup returns CDR1 LNHNV and CDR2 YYDKDF (reference sequence). DNA of the CDR3: TGTGCCACCAGCAGAGCGGACAGGGGTCGCCAGCCCCAGCATTTT. Translation gives CATSRADRGRQPQHF.

The chain couples TRBV28 to TRBJ1-2, with 9 bases that match TRBD1. The trim removed 8 bases at V and 4 bases at J, leaving 11 bases unmatched. Germline values: CDR1 MDHEN, CDR2 SYDVKM. The CDR3 runs 15 residues. DNA of the CDR3: TGTGCCAGCGCAACAGGGGGCAACGCGGCCTATGGCTACACCTTC. It encodes CASATGGNAAYGYTF.

The CDR3 nucleotides are TGTGCCAGCAGTTTACAGACAGGGGGCGCGCTCACCTTC. It yields the protein CASSLQTGGALTF. The chain uses TRBV27 and TRBJ1-2; 10 bases line up with TRBD1. The CDR3 consists of 13 residues. V shed 2 bases and J 13 bases; nucleotides not matched to a gene: 7. The germline gives CDR1 MNHEY, CDR2 SMNVEV (reference sequence).

The chain employs TRBV27 and TRBJ2-7, with D perhaps TRBD2 (6 bases). Per germline, CDR1 MNHEY and CDR2 SMNVEV (reference sequence). V was shortened by 6 bases and J by 1 base, with 13 bases between the two germline ends. The CDR3 consists of 14 residues. This CDR3 reads CASREGGLSYEQYF. The CDR3 nucleotides are TGTGCCAGCAGGGAGGGTGGACTATCCTACGAGCAGTACTTC.

V usage is TRBV4-1 and J usage is TRBJ1-5; 8 positions agree with TRBD1. This CDR3 contains 15 residues. J was trimmed by 6 bases and V by 3 bases; bases with no gene match: 7. From germline, CDR1 is MGHRA and CDR2 YSYEKL. The CDR3 loop is CASSHLGQGTQPQHF. CDR3 bases: TGCGCCAGCAGCCACCTCGGACAGGGAACTCAGCCCCAGCATTTT.

V gene TRBV12-5 combines with J gene TRBJ2-3; TRBD1 matches at 7 bases. Per germline, CDR1 LGHNT and CDR2 FRNRAP. This CDR3 spans 19 amino acids. With 0 bases clipped from V and 1 base from J, the junction kept 13 bases outside the gene matches. CDR3 sequence: CASGLVLGANRGRTDTQYF. CDR3 nucleotides: TGTGCTAGTGGTTTGGTACTTGGTGCTAACAGGGGCCGCACAGATACGCAGTATTTT.

The genes are TRBV6-5 and TRBJ2-3; 8 bases agree with TRBD2. Germline CDR1 is MNHEY and CDR2 is SVGAGI. This CDR3 region has 14 residues. The junction had 6 bases not matched to a gene; V was cut back by 3 bases and J by 7 bases. In DNA, the CDR3 is TGTGCCAGCAGTTATGGGAGCGGGAGCTATACGCAGTATTTT. Its protein product is CASSYGSGSYTQYF.

In its sample, this clone was seen once. This chain connects TRBV27 to TRBJ1-4; TRBD1 matches at 8 bases. This CDR3 comprises 15 residues. The germline gives CDR1 MNHEY, CDR2 SMNVEV (reference sequence). The J segment lost 4 bases and the V segment lost 4 bases, leaving 5 bases of the junction unmatched. DNA for the CDR3: TGTGCCAGCAGTTGGAACAGGGGGATTAATGAAAAACTGTTTTTT. This translates into CASSWNRGINEKLFF.

The chain combines TRBV28 with TRBJ1-6; D is undetermined. Germline CDR1 MDHEN, CDR2 SYDVKM. Trimming pared 7 bases from V and 4 bases from J, leaving 8 bases between. CDR3 size: 13 residues. Here the CDR3 reads CASTLSYNSPLHF. The DNA of the CDR3 is TGTGCCAGCACCCTTTCTTATAATTCACCCCTCCACTTT. Full variable domain (remainder filled in from reference TRBV28 and TRBJ1-6): DVKVTQSSRYLVKRTGEKVFLECVQDMDHENMFWYRQDPGLGLRLIYFSYDVKMKEKGDIPEGYSVSREKKERFSLILESASTNQTSMYLCASTLSYNSPLHFGNGTRLTVT.

The chain combines TRBV28 with TRBJ1-1, with 12 bases identical to TRBD1. With V trimmed by 7 bases and J by 10 bases, 13 bases remained unmatched. This CDR3 has 15 residues. Germline lookup yields CDR1 MDHEN and CDR2 SYDVKM. The CDR3 loop reads CASTSSGTGGDGAFF. The CDR3 DNA is TGTGCCAGCACCTCCTCCGGGACAGGGGGCGACGGAGCTTTCTTT.

The genes are TRBV28 and TRBJ1-2; D uncertain. Trimming stripped 7 bases from V and 4 bases from J, with 13 bases between. The germline CDR1 and CDR2 sequences are MDHEN and SYDVKM. The CDR3 extends over 13 amino acids. The CDR3 loop is CASTYRGLYGYTF. The CDR3 DNA follows: TGTGCCAGCACCTATAGAGGACTCTATGGCTACACCTTC.

This clone occurred once. This chain joins TRBV2 and TRBJ2-7; 8 bases are a match to TRBD1. Germline assignment: CDR1 SNHLY and CDR2 FYNNEI. The ends lost 4 bases at V and 0 bases at J; junction bases unmatched: 11. The CDR3 is made up of 17 amino acids. CDR3 region: CASSGLFTGGSSYEQYF. The CDR3 bases are TGTGCCAGCAGTGGCCTCTTCACAGGGGGTTCCTCCTACGAGCAGTACTTC.

The CDR3 sequence is CASSSGQIKYEQYF. CDR3 bases: TGCGCCAGCAGCTCCGGACAAATAAAGTACGAGCAGTACTTC. The V and J genes are TRBV5-1 and TRBJ2-7, with TRBD1 as a possible D gene (5 bases). The CDR3 length is 14 residues. From germline, CDR1 is SGHRS and CDR2 YFSETQ. Trimming took off 3 bases at V and 4 bases at J, with 14 bases between the two ends.

V usage is TRBV5-4 and J usage is TRBJ1-3; TRBD1 matches 8 bases. CDR1 is SGHNT, CDR2 YYREEE, per germline (reference sequence). The V gene end was trimmed by 5 bases and the J gene end by 2 bases; junction bases not matched to a gene: 9. The CDR3 loop spans 16 amino acids. CDR3 in DNA: TGTGCCAGCAGTTTTGGGAACAGGGGGACTGGAAACACCATATATTTT. Translating it yields CASSFGNRGTGNTIYF.

This chain joins TRBV3-1 (or the pseudogene TRBV3-2) and TRBJ2-1; D call uncertain. There are 13 residues in the CDR3. With 1 base removed from V and 9 bases from J, the gap between germline ends came to 10 bases. The germline V gene has CDR1 LGHDT and CDR2 YNNKEL (reference sequence). CDR3 in amino acids: CASSQARMGEQFF. Written as DNA, the CDR3 is TGTGCCAGCAGCCAAGCGAGGATGGGTGAGCAGTTCTTC.

The V call is TRBV11-2, the J call TRBJ2-1; 12 bases map to TRBD2. CDR3 length equals 15 residues. V lost 4 bases and J lost 8; bases outside the gene matches: 6. Germline CDR1 SGHAT, CDR2 FQNNGV. The DNA of the CDR3 is TGTGCCAGCAGCTCTTGGACTAGCGGGATGGATGAGCAGTTCTTC. Translation gives CASSSWTSGMDEQFF.

This sequence joins TRBV5-1 and TRBJ2-3; TRBD2 matches 7 bases. This CDR3 region has 17 residues. Germline loops: CDR1 SGHRS, CDR2 YFSETQ. J was trimmed by 1 base and V by 4 bases; bases with no gene match: 12. DNA for the CDR3: TGCGCCAGCAGCGCAGGACTAGTGGAGTCGGGCACAGATACGCAGTATTTT. This codes for CASSAGLVESGTDTQYF.

This clone was seen once. This chain links TRBV15 with TRBJ1-6; D ambiguous. Trimming shortened V by 0 bases and J by 9 bases, and 12 bases separated the two germline ends. The CDR3 has 15 amino acids. Germline CDR1 is LNHNV and CDR2 is YYDKDF (reference sequence). Here the CDR3 reads CATSRDSATSSPLHF. In DNA form, the CDR3 reads TGTGCCACCAGCAGAGATTCAGCGACCTCTTCACCCCTCCACTTT.

The chain uses TRBV6-5 and TRBJ2-2; TRBD2 matches at 7 bases. Unmatched junction bases numbered 8, after V lost 5 bases and J lost 5 bases. The CDR3 consists of 15 residues. Germline V lookup: CDR1 MNHEY, CDR2 SVGAGI. The CDR3 DNA is TGTGCCAGCAGTCGGAAAGGACTAGGGACCGGGGAGCTGTTTTTT. It specifies CASSRKGLGTGELFF.

The CDR3 DNA follows: TGTGCCAGCAGCCCCCTAGGGCGGGGGGCCACTGAAGCTTTCTTT. This codes for CASSPLGRGATEAFF. The genes are TRBV14 and TRBJ1-1, with a weak D call TRBD1 (6 bases). This CDR3 is 15 amino acids long. The V and J ends lost 4 bases and 4 bases respectively, with 16 bases between them. The germline gives CDR1 SGHDN, CDR2 FVKESK. The full variable domain, completed using reference TRBV14 and TRBJ1-1, is EAGVTQFPSHSVIEKGQTVTLRCDPISGHDNLYWYRRVMGKEIKFLLHFVKESKQDESGMPNNRFLAERTGGTYSTLKVQPAELEDSGVYFCASSPLGRGATEAFFGQGTRLTVV.

The gene calls are TRBV21-1 and TRBJ1-5; TRBD1 was called by the table and not checked on the DNA. TRBV21-1 is a pseudogene. The CDR3 covers 15 residues. CDR3 sequence reads: CASSPRISGGQPQHF. CDR3 nucleotides: TGTGCCAGCAGTCCTAGGATCTCAGGGGGACAGCCCCAGCATTTT.

The chain links TRBV18 to TRBJ2-5, with D possibly TRBD2 on 5 matching bases. This CDR3 has 12 amino acids. Trimming cost V 5 bases and J 4 bases, with 8 bases left between them. Germline V gene sequence: CDR1 KGHSH, CDR2 LQKENI. The CDR3: CASSRESETQYF. Here the CDR3 DNA reads TGTGCCAGCTCAAGGGAGTCAGAGACCCAGTACTTC.

The chain carries TRBV7-6 and TRBJ2-3, with 9 bases matching TRBD2. CDR1 and CDR2 from the germline V gene are SGHVS and FNYEAQ. Trimming cost V 5 bases and J 1 base; bases outside gene matches: 4. The CDR3 contains 15 residues. CDR3 region: CASSRRTSGTDTQYF. CDR3 in DNA: TGTGCCAGCAGCCGAAGGACTAGCGGCACAGATACGCAGTATTTT.

This rearrangement joins TRBV28 to TRBJ1-1, with TRBD1 matching over 8 bases. Per germline, CDR1 MDHEN and CDR2 SYDVKM. After removal of 6 bases from V and 11 bases from J, the junction contained 5 bases not matched to a gene. The CDR3 totals 11 residues. The CDR3 spells CASSRTGKAFF. CDR3 DNA: TGTGCCAGCAGCCGGACAGGGAAGGCTTTCTTT.

This clone appeared once. The gene calls are TRBV6-5 and TRBJ2-7; the match to TRBD1 covers 7 bases. The trim removed 5 bases at V and 2 bases at J, leaving 6 bases unmatched. Germline CDR1 reads MNHEY; CDR2 reads SVGAGI. The CDR3 is made up of 14 amino acids. The CDR3 DNA sequence: TGTGCCAGCAGTACCGGGACAGTCACCTACGAGCAGTACTTC. The encoded protein is CASSTGTVTYEQYF.

V usage is TRBV19 and J usage is TRBJ2-1; 7 bases agree with TRBD1. The CDR3 is made up of 17 amino acids. Trimming took 6 bases from V and 4 from J; bases not matched to a gene: 15. In germline, CDR1 is LNHDA, CDR2 SQIVND (reference sequence). CDR3 amino acids: CASSAIRTGHNYNEQFF. The CDR3 nucleotides are TGTGCCAGTAGCGCTATCCGGACAGGACATAATTACAATGAGCAGTTCTTC.

The chain couples TRBV2 to TRBJ1-5, with D tentatively TRBD1 (5 bases). Germline values: CDR1 SNHLY, CDR2 FYNNEI. V lost 4 bases to trimming and J lost 3 bases, with 13 bases between them. The CDR3 is 15 residues long. CDR3 protein: CASSVAGFTNQPQHF. The CDR3 region has the DNA TGTGCCAGCAGTGTGGCAGGGTTTACCAATCAGCCCCAGCATTTT. The entire variable domain, with the rest obtained from reference TRBV2 and TRBJ1-5, is as follows: EPEVTQTPSHQVTQMGQEVILRCVPISNHLYFYWYRQILGQKVEFLVSFYNNEISEKSEIFDDQFSVERPDGSNFTLKIRSTKLEDSAMYFCASSVAGFTNQPQHFGDGTRLSIL.

CDR3: CSASSGAFNTEAFF. As DNA, the CDR3 is TGCAGTGCTAGTTCTGGGGCATTTAACACTGAAGCTTTCTTT. The V and J genes are TRBV20-1 and TRBJ1-1; possible D gene TRBD1, 5 bases. CDR1 is DFQATT, CDR2 SNEGSKA, per germline (reference sequence). CDR3 length: 14 residues. V shed 3 bases and J shed 2 bases, with 13 bases lying between them.

This CDR3 is CASSEYNSYEQYF. DNA for the CDR3: TGTGCCAGCAGTGAATATAATTCCTACGAGCAGTACTTC. This rearrangement joins TRBV6-1 to TRBJ2-7, with unresolved D. V lost 2 bases to trimming and J lost 1 base, with 6 bases between them. Germline loops: CDR1 MNHNS, CDR2 SASEGT. The CDR3 spans 13 residues.

This clone was seen more than once but under ten times. The J gene is TRBJ1-2, the V gene TRBV5-5; no clear D. The V gene's germline CDR1 is SGHKS and CDR2 YYEKEE (reference sequence). There are 17 residues in the CDR3. Trimming removed 4 bases at V and 4 bases at J, with 23 bases between. The CDR3 DNA sequence: TGTGCCAGCAGCCTTGCGGGCCGACAAGATGCCCCCTATGGCTACACCTTC. Translated, it gives CASSLAGRQDAPYGYTF.